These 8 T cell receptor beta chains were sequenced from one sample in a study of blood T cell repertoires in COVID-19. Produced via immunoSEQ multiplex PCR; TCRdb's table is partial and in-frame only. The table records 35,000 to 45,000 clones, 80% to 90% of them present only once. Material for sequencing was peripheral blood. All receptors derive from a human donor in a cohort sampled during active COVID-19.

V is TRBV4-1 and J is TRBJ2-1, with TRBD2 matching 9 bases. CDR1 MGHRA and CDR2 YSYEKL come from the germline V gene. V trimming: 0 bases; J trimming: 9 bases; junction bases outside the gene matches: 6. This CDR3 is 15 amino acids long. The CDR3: CASSQEVAGAREQFF. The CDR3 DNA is TGCGCCAGCAGCCAAGAGGTAGCGGGAGCCCGTGAGCAGTTCTTC.

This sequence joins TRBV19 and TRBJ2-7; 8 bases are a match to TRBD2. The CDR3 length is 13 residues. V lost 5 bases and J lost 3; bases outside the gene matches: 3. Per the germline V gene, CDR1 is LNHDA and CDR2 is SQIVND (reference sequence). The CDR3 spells CASSRTSNYEQYF. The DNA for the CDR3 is TGTGCCAGTAGTCGGACTAGCAACTACGAGCAGTACTTC. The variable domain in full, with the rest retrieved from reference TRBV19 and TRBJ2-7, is DGGITQSPKYLFRKEGQNVTLSCEQNLNHDAMYWYRQDPGQGLRLIYYSQIVNDFQKGDIAEGYSVSREKKESFPLTVTSAQKNPTAFYLCASSRTSNYEQYFGPGTRLTVT.

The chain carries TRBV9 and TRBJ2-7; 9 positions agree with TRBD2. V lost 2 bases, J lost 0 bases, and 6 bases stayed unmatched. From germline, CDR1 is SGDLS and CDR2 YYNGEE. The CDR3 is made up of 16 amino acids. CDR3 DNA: TGTGCCAGCAGCGTTACCGGGACTAGCCCCTCCTACGAGCAGTACTTC. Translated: CASSVTGTSPSYEQYF.

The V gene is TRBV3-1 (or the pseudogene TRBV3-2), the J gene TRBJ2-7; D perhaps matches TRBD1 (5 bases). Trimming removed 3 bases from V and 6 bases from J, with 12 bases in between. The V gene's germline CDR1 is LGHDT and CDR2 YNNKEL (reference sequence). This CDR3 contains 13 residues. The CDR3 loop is CASSQGWGGEQYF. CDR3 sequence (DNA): TGTGCCAGCAGCCAGGGGTGGGGCGGCGAGCAGTACTTC.

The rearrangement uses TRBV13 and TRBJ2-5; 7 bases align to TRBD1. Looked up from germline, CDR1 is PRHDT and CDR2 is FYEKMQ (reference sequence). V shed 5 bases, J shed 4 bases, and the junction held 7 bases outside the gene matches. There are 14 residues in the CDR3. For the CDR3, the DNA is TGTGCCAGCAGCCATGACAGGGAACTAGAGACCCAGTACTTC. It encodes CASSHDRELETQYF.

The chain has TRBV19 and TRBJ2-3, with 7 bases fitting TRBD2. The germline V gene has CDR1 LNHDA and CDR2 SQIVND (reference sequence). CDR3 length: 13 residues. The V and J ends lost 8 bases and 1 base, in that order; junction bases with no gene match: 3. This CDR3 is CASGAGRTDTQYF. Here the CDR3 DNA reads TGTGCCAGTGGAGCGGGGCGCACAGATACGCAGTATTTT.

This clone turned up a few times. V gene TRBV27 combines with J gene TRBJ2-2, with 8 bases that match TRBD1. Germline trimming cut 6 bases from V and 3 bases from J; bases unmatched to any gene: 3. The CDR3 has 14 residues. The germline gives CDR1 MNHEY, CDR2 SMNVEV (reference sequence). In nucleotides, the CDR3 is TGTGCCAGCAGGCCGACAGGGGACACCGGGGAGCTGTTTTTT. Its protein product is CASRPTGDTGELFF.

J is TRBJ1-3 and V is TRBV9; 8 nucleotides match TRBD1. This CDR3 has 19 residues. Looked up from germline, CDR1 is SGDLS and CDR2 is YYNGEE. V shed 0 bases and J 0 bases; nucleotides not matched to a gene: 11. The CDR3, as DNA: TGTGCCAGCAGCGTAGCTACAGGACAGGGTTTAGACTCTGGAAACACCATATATTTT. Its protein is CASSVATGQGLDSGNTIYF.